This T cell receptor beta chain was captured in a study of blood T cell repertoires in COVID-19. Overall study context: The United States, Italy and Spain provided the acute and convalescent COVID-19 samples.

This table comes from immunoSEQ multiplex PCR, and its TCRdb copy is limited to in-frame clones, with some not included. The table lists some 42,000 clones, around four fifths of them singletons. The CDR3 is 17 amino acids. V shed 4 bases and J 9 bases; nucleotides not matched to a gene: 15. Germline V gene lookup returns CDR1 SGHNT and CDR2 YENEEA. Source material: peripheral blood. V is TRBV11-3 and J is TRBJ2-1, with 10 positions matching TRBD2. This clonotype was obtained from a man aged 50 or older with active COVID-19. CDR3 loop: CASSSQRASGSWGEQFF. The CDR3 DNA is TGTGCCAGCAGCTCCCAGAGGGCTAGCGGGAGCTGGGGTGAGCAGTTCTTC.